This T cell receptor (beta chain) is drawn from a study of blood T cell repertoires in COVID-19. On the study more broadly: Samples taken during acute and convalescent COVID-19 were collected in the United States, Italy and Spain. T cells, B-cell-depleted T cells, or PBMCs provided the cDNA or gDNA that served as material.

The CDR3 runs 15 residues. Germline CDR1 is MNHEY and CDR2 is SMNVEV (reference sequence). The V gene end was trimmed by 4 bases and the J gene end by 5 bases; junction bases not matched to a gene: 5. In the authors' workflow: Nucleated cell number was recorded as an estimate derived from reference gene primer amplification. The assay was immunoSEQ multiplex PCR, and TCRdb's table has in-frame clones only and misses some. V, J and clone size are taken as reported in that table, and D and trimming were inferred from the DNA itself. Counted here are about 47,000 clones, under 85% occurring once; the ten biggest clones make up roughly 7%.

The genes are TRBV27 and TRBJ2-2; 9 nucleotides line up with TRBD1. The origin of this receptor is a man aged 65-85 years with active COVID-19. Sequenced: peripheral blood. This CDR3 is CASSWGQGQTGELFF. CDR3 nucleotides: TGTGCCAGCAGTTGGGGACAGGGCCAAACCGGGGAGCTGTTTTTT.